The clone carrying this TCR beta chain rates as medium-sized (0.01 to 0.1%). The sample originates from a study of sequential checkpoint blockade in melanoma. In the study overall: About two dozen patients had tumor biopsies before treatment and at week 13.

Assay used: immunoSEQ multiplex PCR; TCRdb lists only in-frame clones, some missing. The table has fewer than 4,000 clones, roughly a fifth seen once. Treatment described: randomized to nivolumab then ipilimumab (arm A) or the reverse (arm B). The V gene's germline CDR1 is SGHNT and CDR2 YENEEA. This CDR3 is 17 amino acids long. V lost 2 bases and J lost 4; bases outside the gene matches: 12. The TCR sequence derives from a human donor with melanoma. The V and J genes are TRBV11-3 and TRBJ2-7; 9 bases agree with TRBD2. Sequenced here: tumor tissue (inferred from file names), sampled from a patient given nivolumab and ipilimumab in sequence. The CDR3 DNA sequence: TGTGCCAGCAGCTTATCTTCCGCCGGGACTAGCCCTTACGAGCAGTACTTC. This translates into CASSLSSAGTSPYEQYF. Filled out from reference TRBV11-3 and TRBJ2-7, the complete variable domain reads EAGVVQSPRYKIIEKKQPVAFWCNPISGHNTLYWYLQNLGQGPELLIRYENEEAVDDSQLPKDRFSAERLKGVDSTLKIQPAELGDSAVYLCASSLSSAGTSPYEQYFGPGTRLTVT.